This is a list of T cell receptor beta chains from one sample in a study of T cell repertoires in cytomegalovirus infection. TCRdb re-derived calls from the reads in MiXCR, one entry per CDR3 protein. The sample yields 500,000 to 600,000 distinct CDR3 sequences, 16% seen once. The sample taken for sequencing was CD8+ T cells from PBMCs. These receptors originate from a human donor in good health (CMV status not recorded). Some clones in this sample may be carry-over from other donors' samples. CDR3s include the opening cysteine and the closing phenylalanine or tryptophan. D genes are given only for firm matches. Only some rows state a clone size, as once, few, many or a class for expanded clones.

J: TRBJ2-7; D: TRBD2; size: many; V: TRBV20-1; CDR3: CSAPRPSGEREEQYF; DNA: TGCAGTGCTCCGCGCCCTAGCGGGGAACGGGAGGAGCAGTACTTC
J: TRBJ2-3; D: TRBD2; size: -; V: TRBV6-5; CDR3: CASSLLAGGGDTQYF; DNA: TGTGCCAGCAGCCTACTAGCGGGGGGGGGAGATACGCAGTATTTT
J: TRBJ2-5; D: TRBD1; size: -; V: TRBV27; CDR3: CASGLRDRMVETQYF; DNA: TGTGCCAGCGGTTTGAGGGACAGGATGGTAGAGACCCAGTACTTC
J: TRBJ2-1; D: TRBD2; size: few; V: TRBV29-1; CDR3: CSVPRLGRLAGGLVYNEQFF; DNA: TGCAGCGTTCCTCGACTTGGGCGACTAGCGGGAGGATTGGTCTACAATGAGCAGTTCTTC
J: TRBJ1-1; D: TRBD1; size: -; V: TRBV6-2/TRBV6-3; CDR3: CASRHPGTGANTEAFF; DNA: TGTGCCAGTCGTCATCCCGGGACAGGGGCTAACACTGAAGCTTTCTTT
J: TRBJ2-2; D: -; size: many; V: TRBV5-4; CDR3: CASSLAGGGLNTGELFF; DNA: TGTGCCAGCAGCTTGGCCGGGGGCGGCCTAAACACCGGGGAGCTGTTTTTT
J: TRBJ2-3; D: -; size: -; V: TRBV7-9; CDR3: CASSLPSRVTTDTQYF; DNA: TGTGCCAGCAGCTTACCCAGTCGGGTCACCACAGATACGCAGTATTTT
J: TRBJ2-5; D: -; size: -; V: TRBV15; CDR3: CATGDVMGETQYF; DNA: TGTGCCACCGGGGACGTAATGGGGGAGACCCAGTACTTC
J: TRBJ2-1; D: TRBD2; size: -; V: TRBV9; CDR3: CASSVPKGLAGGGNEQFF; DNA: TGTGCCAGCAGCGTACCAAAAGGACTAGCGGGAGGAGGGAATGAGCAGTTCTTC
J: TRBJ2-7; D: -; size: many; V: TRBV10-3; CDR3: CAISAYRRDMGTYEQYF; DNA: TGTGCCATCAGTGCCTACCGCCGGGACATGGGTACCTACGAGCAGTACTTC
J: TRBJ1-3; D: TRBD1; size: -; V: TRBV5-4; CDR3: CASSLARGQGAIRGNTIYF; DNA: TGTGCCAGCAGCTTGGCCAGGGGACAGGGGGCGATCCGTGGAAACACCATATATTTT
J: TRBJ1-2; D: -; size: many; V: TRBV19; CDR3: CASSIWQSNYGYTF; DNA: TGTGCCAGTAGTATATGGCAGTCGAACTATGGCTACACCTTC
J: TRBJ2-1; D: TRBD2; size: -; V: TRBV20-1; CDR3: CSARALAGGRNEQFF; DNA: TGCAGTGCTAGAGCCCTAGCGGGAGGGCGGAATGAGCAGTTCTTC
J: TRBJ2-7; D: -; size: many; V: TRBV12-5; CDR3: CASGYVTHEQYF; DNA: TGTGCTAGTGGTTACGTGACCCACGAGCAGTACTTC
J: TRBJ2-3; D: TRBD2; size: few; V: TRBV2; CDR3: CASSVTSGGSSTDTQYF; DNA: TGTGCCAGCAGTGTGACTAGCGGGGGTTCTAGCACAGATACGCAGTATTTT
J: TRBJ1-2; D: -; size: few; V: TRBV9; CDR3: CASSVTTTSNYGYTF; DNA: TGTGCCAGCAGCGTAACAACCACATCTAACTATGGCTACACCTTC
J: TRBJ1-1; D: TRBD1; size: few; V: TRBV24-1; CDR3: CATSDTSRGRTEAFF; DNA: TGTGCCACCAGTGATACCAGCAGGGGGAGAACTGAAGCTTTCTTT
J: TRBJ2-5; D: TRBD2; size: many; V: TRBV27; CDR3: CASSLSGLAGAQETQYF; DNA: TGTGCCAGCAGTTTATCGGGACTAGCGGGGGCCCAAGAGACCCAGTACTTC
J: TRBJ1-1; D: -; size: -; V: TRBV10-2; CDR3: CASRNGRGNTEAFF; DNA: TGCGCCAGCAGAAACGGGAGGGGGAACACTGAAGCTTTCTTT
J: TRBJ2-1; D: -; size: -; V: TRBV15; CDR3: CATSRFDVNEQFF; DNA: TGTGCCACCAGCAGATTCGATGTGAATGAGCAGTTCTTC
J: TRBJ2-2; D: TRBD2; size: -; V: TRBV27; CDR3: CASSPFLAGNTGELFF; DNA: TGTGCCAGCAGTCCGTTCCTAGCGGGGAACACCGGGGAGCTGTTTTTT
J: TRBJ1-1; D: -; size: -; V: TRBV19; CDR3: CASRTQGTKRSDTEAFF; DNA: TGTGCCAGTAGAACCCAAGGGACAAAGAGGAGCGACACTGAAGCTTTCTTT
J: TRBJ1-2; D: -; size: few; V: TRBV7-9; CDR3: CASSLGQRANYGYTF; DNA: TGTGCCAGCAGCTTAGGACAGAGAGCTAACTATGGCTACACCTTC
J: TRBJ2-1; D: TRBD2; size: few; V: TRBV13; CDR3: CASSSPGTSGESSYNEQFF; DNA: TGTGCCAGCAGCTCCCCCGGGACTAGCGGAGAGAGCTCCTACAATGAGCAGTTCTTC
J: TRBJ2-7; D: -; size: many; V: TRBV6-1; CDR3: CASAEAGHGWEQYF; DNA: TGTGCCAGCGCGGAGGCGGGGCACGGATGGGAGCAGTACTTC
J: TRBJ2-5; D: -; size: -; V: TRBV5-1; CDR3: CASSLEVGQETHYF; DNA: TGCGCCAGCAGCCTGGAGGTCGGGCAAGAGACCCATTACTTC
J: TRBJ1-1; D: TRBD1; size: -; V: TRBV20-1; CDR3: CSARPRQGGTEAFF; DNA: TGCAGTGCTAGACCAAGACAGGGGGGGACTGAAGCTTTCTTT
J: TRBJ2-7; D: TRBD2; size: few; V: TRBV19; CDR3: CASSIKGPGGSYEQYF; DNA: TGTGCCAGTAGTATTAAGGGCCCGGGGGGCTCCTACGAGCAGTACTTC
J: TRBJ2-3; D: -; size: many; V: TRBV6-1; CDR3: CASSSLIGSATDTQYF; DNA: TGTGCCAGCAGTTCCCTCATAGGGTCTGCTACAGATACGCAGTATTTT
J: TRBJ2-2; D: TRBD1; size: -; V: TRBV24-1; CDR3: CATSDFSGTANTGELFF; DNA: TGTGCCACCAGTGATTTTTCCGGGACAGCGAACACCGGGGAGCTGTTTTTT
J: TRBJ2-2; D: -; size: many; V: TRBV7-9; CDR3: CASSPGGTGELFF; DNA: TGTGCCAGCAGCCCGGGTGGCACCGGGGAGCTGTTTTTT
J: TRBJ2-7; D: -; size: -; V: TRBV20-1; CDR3: CSARDHREHEQYF; DNA: TGCAGTGCTAGAGATCACCGGGAGCACGAGCAGTACTTC
J: TRBJ2-7; D: -; size: -; V: TRBV9; CDR3: CASSPRGGQTFYEQYF; DNA: TGTGCCAGCAGCCCACGGGGGGGACAGACTTTCTACGAGCAGTACTTC
J: TRBJ2-1; D: TRBD2; size: few; V: TRBV29-1; CDR3: CSVEGLAGGPHNEQFF; DNA: TGCAGCGTTGAAGGGTTAGCGGGAGGGCCCCACAATGAGCAGTTCTTC
J: TRBJ2-1; D: -; size: many; V: TRBV14; CDR3: CASSQGRLFNEQFF; DNA: TGTGCCAGCAGCCAAGGTAGGCTCTTCAATGAGCAGTTCTTC
J: TRBJ2-1; D: -; size: many; V: TRBV5-4; CDR3: CASSRRQYNEQFF; DNA: TGTGCCAGCAGCCGCCGACAGTACAATGAGCAGTTCTTC
J: TRBJ2-1; D: TRBD1; size: many; V: TRBV27; CDR3: CASSLLWTGVNEQFF; DNA: TGTGCCAGCAGTTTACTGTGGACAGGGGTAAATGAGCAGTTCTTC
J: TRBJ2-7; D: TRBD2; size: many; V: TRBV7-8; CDR3: CASSRSVGGSSYEQYF; DNA: TGTGCCAGCAGCCGTTCTGTGGGGGGGAGCTCCTACGAGCAGTACTTC
J: TRBJ1-1; D: -; size: many; V: TRBV10-3; CDR3: CAISTDLPNTEAFF; DNA: TGTGCCATCAGTACGGACCTCCCGAACACTGAAGCTTTCTTT
J: TRBJ2-1; D: TRBD2; size: many; V: TRBV9; CDR3: CASSSRTSGASYNEQFF; DNA: TGTGCCAGCAGCTCGCGGACTAGCGGGGCTTCCTACAATGAGCAGTTCTTC
J: TRBJ1-2; D: -; size: -; V: TRBV7-9; CDR3: CASSPPGRVNYGYTF; DNA: TGTGCCAGCAGCCCTCCGGGACGGGTTAACTATGGCTACACCTTC
J: TRBJ1-6; D: -; size: -; V: TRBV14; CDR3: CASSWGQAYNSPLHF; DNA: TGTGCCAGCAGCTGGGGGCAGGCCTATAATTCACCCCTCCACTTT
J: TRBJ2-3; D: TRBD2; size: many; V: TRBV19; CDR3: CASSMELAVPDTQYF; DNA: TGTGCCAGTAGTATGGAACTAGCGGTTCCAGATACGCAGTATTTT
J: TRBJ2-7; D: -; size: -; V: TRBV20-1; CDR3: CSAKDGYTYEQYF; DNA: TGCAGTGCTAAGGATGGGTACACCTACGAGCAGTACTTC
J: TRBJ2-3; D: -; size: few; V: TRBV12-5; CDR3: CASAFFGDTQYF; DNA: TGTGCTAGTGCGTTCTTTGGGGATACGCAGTATTTT
J: TRBJ2-7; D: TRBD1; size: many; V: TRBV12-3/TRBV12-4; CDR3: CASSLDRAGSYEQYF; DNA: TGTGCCAGCAGTCTGGACAGGGCAGGTTCCTACGAGCAGTACTTC
J: TRBJ1-5; D: -; size: -; V: TRBV20-1; CDR3: CSARDLKGNSNQPQHF; DNA: TGCAGTGCTAGAGACCTTAAAGGGAATAGCAATCAGCCCCAGCATTTT
J: TRBJ2-5; D: TRBD2; size: many; V: TRBV7-8; CDR3: CASSSAGGRGETQYF; DNA: TGTGCCAGCAGCTCCGCGGGGGGGCGGGGAGAGACCCAGTACTTC
J: TRBJ2-5; D: -; size: -; V: TRBV10-3; CDR3: CAISSDSEGQETQYF; DNA: TGTGCCATAAGCTCAGACAGTGAGGGACAAGAGACCCAGTACTTC
J: TRBJ2-3; D: TRBD2; size: many; V: TRBV7-9; CDR3: CASSPAVPASGATPDTQYF; DNA: TGTGCCAGCAGCCCCGCTGTCCCCGCTAGCGGGGCTACTCCGGATACGCAGTATTTT
J: TRBJ2-1; D: -; size: many; V: TRBV6-5; CDR3: CASSYVDRDNEQFF; DNA: TGTGCCAGCAGTTACGTCGACAGAGACAATGAGCAGTTCTTC
J: TRBJ1-1; D: TRBD1; size: many; V: TRBV7-3; CDR3: CASSPPGQTLNTEAFF; DNA: TGTGCCAGCAGCCCTCCGGGACAGACTTTGAACACTGAAGCTTTCTTT
J: TRBJ2-1; D: -; size: many; V: TRBV11-2; CDR3: CASSSILGAGVWNEQFF; DNA: TGTGCCAGCAGCTCCATATTGGGGGCGGGAGTATGGAATGAGCAGTTCTTC
J: TRBJ2-5; D: TRBD2; size: many; V: TRBV12-3/TRBV12-4; CDR3: CASSWAGRAGETQYF; DNA: TGTGCCAGTTCTTGGGCCGGGAGGGCCGGCGAGACCCAGTACTTC
J: TRBJ2-2; D: TRBD2; size: -; V: TRBV13; CDR3: CASSLGMREITGELFF; DNA: TGTGCCAGCAGCTTAGGAATGCGGGAGATCACCGGGGAGCTGTTTTTT